Shown below are 10 T cell receptor beta chains from a single sample sequenced in a study of spatial heterogeneity in lung cancer. A single record per CDR3 protein comes from TCRdb applying MiXCR to the 5' RACE reads. The table has 50,000 to 55,000 distinct CDR3 sequences, roughly 7.5% seen once. Time point: sample taken at primary tumor resection. Frozen PBMC, nontumor lung or tumor provided whole RNA, which was sequenced unsorted. The material sequenced was PBMCs, taken at surgery. These TCRs come from a female donor with early-stage non-small cell lung cancer.

This clonotype has a count of ten or more. The rearrangement uses TRBV28 and TRBJ2-3; 9 nucleotides align to TRBD2. In germline, CDR1 is MDHEN, CDR2 SYDVKM. The CDR3 totals 16 residues. Trimming took 5 bases from V and 0 from J; bases not matched to a gene: 6. In DNA form, the CDR3 reads TGTGCCAGCAGTGCCCTGGGACTAGCTAGCACAGATACGCAGTATTTT. It codes for CASSALGLASTDTQYF.

This clonotype appeared many times. At one end, the junction sequence differs from germline, possibly due to a read error. This chain connects TRBV7-7 to TRBJ2-3; D is unresolved. CDR1 and CDR2 from the germline V gene are SSHAT and FNYEAQ (reference sequence). CDR3 length: 14 residues. CDR3 residues: CASSLSLGTDTQYF. DNA for the CDR3: TGTGCTAGCAGCTTAAGTCTGGGCACAGATACGCAGTATTTT.

This clonotype occurred many times. The J gene is TRBJ1-6, the V gene TRBV25-1, with TRBD1 matching 9 bases. With 7 bases clipped from V and 7 bases from J, the junction kept 8 bases outside the gene matches. The CDR3 runs 15 residues. The V gene's germline CDR1 is MGHDK and CDR2 SYGVNS. The CDR3: CASNPGQGRNSPLHF. The CDR3 DNA reads TGTGCCAGCAACCCGGGACAGGGACGCAATTCACCCCTCCACTTT.

Comments on this clonotype: Just one base apart from a much larger clone, this may be a read error. This sequence joins TRBV27 and TRBJ2-3; possibly TRBD2 for D (6 bases). The CDR3 contains 14 residues. Germline V gives CDR1 MNHEY, CDR2 SMNVEV (reference sequence). The DNA for the CDR3 is TGTGCCAGCAGTGGAAACTCCGGGGGTGGTACGGAGTATTTT. This codes for CASSGNSGGGTEYF.

This clonotype was seen ten or more times. The chain uses TRBV10-3 and TRBJ2-3; D gene unclear. CDR1 is ENHRY and CDR2 is SYGVKD in the germline V gene. Deletions cut 4 bases from V and 4 bases from J, with 15 bases between. The CDR3 covers 15 residues. CDR3 amino acids: CAISVEPGAADTQYF. CDR3 coding DNA: TGTGCCATCAGTGTCGAGCCGGGCGCCGCAGATACGCAGTATTTT.

This clonotype was seen repeatedly, ten times or more. The chain links TRBV10-2 to TRBJ2-7; 10 bases map to TRBD2. The CDR3 extends over 15 amino acids. From germline, CDR1 is WSHSY and CDR2 SAAADI. V lost 8 bases and J lost 0; bases outside the gene matches: 7. CDR3 residues: CASRLAGAPSYEQYF. For the CDR3, the DNA is TGCGCCAGCCGTCTAGCGGGGGCCCCCTCCTACGAGCAGTACTTC.

This clonotype was counted many times. J is TRBJ1-1 and V is TRBV5-1; D not resolved. The germline V and J ends were trimmed by 0 bases and 0 bases, with 12 bases remaining between them. This CDR3 is 16 amino acids long. Germline CDR1 reads SGHRS; CDR2 reads YFSETQ. CDR3 sequence reads: CASSLGPGRVNTEAFF. DNA for the CDR3: TGCGCCAGCAGCTTGGGACCCGGGCGGGTGAACACTGAAGCTTTCTTT.

Many counts were recorded for this clonotype. The V gene is TRBV7-2, the J gene TRBJ2-3; tentative D call: TRBD2 (7 bases). CDR1 and CDR2 from the germline V gene are SGHTA and FQGNSA. The CDR3 length is 15 residues. V was trimmed by 0 bases and J by 3 bases, leaving 10 bases between them. In nucleotides, the CDR3 is TGTGCCAGCAGCTTAGCGCGGGGGACAACAGATACGCAGTATTTT. Translating gives CASSLARGTTDTQYF.

This clonotype was found many times. The genes are TRBV7-9 and TRBJ2-3; TRBD1 matches 8 bases. Germline V gives CDR1 SEHNR, CDR2 FQNEAQ (reference sequence). CDR3 length: 17 residues. The V gene end was trimmed by 10 bases and the J gene end by 2 bases; junction bases not matched to a gene: 17. The CDR3 region has the DNA TGTGCCATTCCGGGACAGGATAGCACGGTATTCACAGATACGCAGTATTTT. This gives the protein CAIPGQDSTVFTDTQYF.

This clonotype was seen repeatedly, ten times or more. The V gene is TRBV5-1, the J gene TRBJ2-1, with 9 bases identical to TRBD2. The CDR3 is 15 amino acids. With V trimmed by 1 base and J by 6 bases, 5 bases remained unmatched. The germline CDR1 and CDR2 sequences are SGHRS and YFSETQ. In nucleotides, the CDR3 is TGCGCCAGCAGCTTGCTGGCGGGGGGGAGCAATGAGCAGTTCTTC. Its translation: CASSLLAGGSNEQFF.